Below are 21 T cell receptor beta chains sequenced from a single sample in a study of T cell responses to AZD1222 COVID-19 vaccine. The table came from immunoSEQ multiplex PCR; TCRdb's copy has only in-frame clones and leaves some out. This table has about 83,000 clones, roughly 88% appearing once. The specimen was peripheral blood, collected on day 0 of MenACWY control vaccination. The receptors come from an adult in good health.

The chain is built from TRBV3-1 (or the pseudogene TRBV3-2) and TRBJ1-6, with D unclear. V was trimmed by 1 base and J by 7 bases, leaving 11 bases between them. The CDR3 covers 15 residues. The germline V gene encodes CDR1 LGHDT and CDR2 YNNKEL (reference sequence). The CDR3 DNA reads as TGTGCCAGCAGCCAAGGAGGACCTCGAAATTCACCCCTCCACTTT. Translating it yields CASSQGGPRNSPLHF.

The genes are TRBV2 and TRBJ2-5; 11 bases fit TRBD1. The V gene end was trimmed by 6 bases and the J gene end by 1 base; junction bases not matched to a gene: 4. CDR3 size: 15 residues. Germline CDR1 is SNHLY and CDR2 is FYNNEI. CDR3 protein: CASRGTGGPQETQYF. The CDR3 region has the DNA TGTGCCAGCAGAGGGACAGGGGGGCCCCAAGAGACCCAGTACTTC.

The chain couples TRBV7-9 to TRBJ2-5; D gene unclear. CDR3 length: 11 residues. Germline lookup yields CDR1 SEHNR and CDR2 FQNEAQ (reference sequence). The V and J ends lost 1 base and 7 bases respectively, with 4 bases between them. The CDR3 sequence is CASSLVGTQYF. In nucleotides, the CDR3 is TGTGCCAGCAGCTTAGTTGGGACCCAGTACTTC.

V usage is TRBV21-1 and J usage is TRBJ2-3; the table's D gene call, TRBD2, was not cross checked with the DNA. TRBV21-1 is classified as a pseudogene. CDR3 length: 12 amino acids. In DNA, the CDR3 is TGTGCCAGCGGAGGAGGCACAGATACGCAGTATTTT. This sequence encodes CASGGGTDTQYF.

The chain uses TRBV7-2 and TRBJ2-7, with D perhaps assigned TRBD1 or TRBD2 (5 bases each). This CDR3 is built from 13 residues. In germline, CDR1 is SGHTA, CDR2 FQGNSA. Trimming removed 5 bases at V and 0 bases at J, with 8 bases between. CDR3 DNA: TGTGCCAGCAGCCCCGGGACCTCCTACGAGCAGTACTTC. This gives the protein CASSPGTSYEQYF.

V is TRBV9 and J is TRBJ2-1; possible D gene TRBD1, 6 bases. The CDR3 sequence is 17 residues long. Trimming took 3 bases from V and 0 from J, leaving 16 bases between them. Per the germline V gene, CDR1 is SGDLS and CDR2 is YYNGEE. DNA of the CDR3: TGTGCCAGCAGCGAGAGGGGGACCCCGAGCTCCTACAATGAGCAGTTCTTC. It translates to CASSERGTPSSYNEQFF.

This rearrangement joins TRBV18 to TRBJ1-2; no firm D call. Trimming stripped 2 bases from V and 9 bases from J, with 7 bases between. The CDR3 runs to 11 residues. Germline lookup yields CDR1 KGHSH and CDR2 LQKENI. CDR3 sequence (DNA): TGTGCCAGCTCACCAGATATGAGCTACACCTTC. Translation gives CASSPDMSYTF. The full variable domain, rest sourced from reference TRBV18 and TRBJ1-2, is NAGVMQNPRHLVRRRGQEARLRCSPMKGHSHVYWYRQLPEEGLKFMVYLQKENIIDESGMPKERFSAEFPKEGPSILRIQQVVRGDSAAYFCASSPDMSYTFGSGTRLTVV.

The chain has TRBV28 and TRBJ2-7; possibly TRBD2 for D (6 bases). V was clipped by 6 bases and J by 4 bases, with 19 bases between them. The germline gives CDR1 MDHEN, CDR2 SYDVKM. The CDR3 extends over 15 amino acids. CDR3 sequence reads: CASSRPGLWGYEQYF. CDR3 DNA: TGTGCCAGCAGCCGACCGGGACTCTGGGGTTACGAGCAGTACTTC.

J is TRBJ2-7 and V is TRBV27; D uncertain. This CDR3 contains 13 residues. The germline CDR1 and CDR2 sequences are MNHEY and SMNVEV (reference sequence). Trimming stripped 0 bases from V and 2 bases from J, with 5 bases between. The CDR3: CASSLSRTYEQYF. Here the CDR3 DNA reads TGTGCCAGCAGTTTATCGAGGACCTACGAGCAGTACTTC.

This chain links TRBV4-3 with TRBJ2-7, with D unclear. Trimming removed 1 base from V and 2 bases from J, with 12 bases in between. CDR3 size: 15 residues. CDR1 and CDR2 from the germline V gene are LGHNA and YSLEER. CDR3 amino acids: CASSQAVGFPYEQYF. Here the CDR3 DNA reads TGCGCCAGCAGCCAAGCGGTGGGATTCCCCTACGAGCAGTACTTC.

This rearrangement joins TRBV28 to TRBJ2-3, with unresolved D. Trimming removed 2 bases at V and 4 bases at J, with 16 bases between. CDR3 length equals 16 residues. Per germline, CDR1 MDHEN and CDR2 SYDVKM. The CDR3 reads CASSLSTGAHADTQYF. In DNA, the CDR3 is TGTGCCAGCAGTTTAAGTACGGGTGCCCACGCAGATACGCAGTATTTT.

Only one count was recorded for this clone. V usage is TRBV6-5 and J usage is TRBJ2-1, with D tentatively TRBD2 (5 bases). The CDR3 is 16 amino acids. Germline V gives CDR1 MNHEY, CDR2 SVGAGI. V lost 4 bases to trimming and J lost 8 bases, with 21 bases between them. For the CDR3, the DNA is TGTGCCAGCAGTTTAATGGCTGCAGCTAGCCCCCATGAGCAGTTCTTC. This gives the protein CASSLMAAASPHEQFF.

The chain uses TRBV20-1 and TRBJ1-1; a possible D gene is TRBD1 (6 bases). The CDR3 extends over 15 amino acids. The germline V gene encodes CDR1 DFQATT and CDR2 SNEGSKA (reference sequence). Trimming removed 3 bases from V and 0 bases from J, with 14 bases in between. The CDR3 nucleotides are TGCAGTGCTAGTGGGGGACACACCCTGAACACTGAAGCTTTCTTT. Translated: CSASGGHTLNTEAFF.

This chain connects TRBV9 to TRBJ2-7; D perhaps matches TRBD1 (6 bases). The germline V and J ends were trimmed by 4 bases and 2 bases, with 16 bases remaining between them. Germline V gene lookup returns CDR1 SGDLS and CDR2 YYNGEE. CDR3 length equals 15 residues. The CDR3 protein is CASSPGDGFPYEQYF. Written as DNA, the CDR3 is TGTGCCAGCAGCCCAGGGGACGGGTTCCCCTACGAGCAGTACTTC. The full variable domain, completed using reference TRBV9 and TRBJ2-7, is DSGVTQTPKHLITATGQRVTLRCSPRSGDLSVYWYQQSLDQGLQFLIQYYNGEERAKGNILERFSAQQFPDLHSELNLSSLELGDSALYFCASSPGDGFPYEQYFGPGTRLTVT.

This chain joins TRBV30 and TRBJ1-1; D perhaps matches TRBD1 (5 bases). V shed 4 bases and J shed 3 bases, with 15 bases lying between them. Germline-derived CDR1 and CDR2 are GTSNPN and SVGIG (reference sequence). The CDR3 is 14 residues long. As DNA, the CDR3 is TGTGCCTGGAACCCCAGGGAGGTTGACACTGAAGCTTTCTTT. Protein: CAWNPREVDTEAFF.

The J gene is TRBJ2-3, the V gene TRBV29-1; perhaps D is TRBD1 or TRBD2 (5 bases each). V dropped 3 bases and J dropped 6 bases, with 16 bases sitting between them. CDR1 is SQVTM and CDR2 is ANQGSEA in the germline V gene. The CDR3 covers 14 residues. The CDR3 is CSVDRVGSGDTQYF. The CDR3 nucleotides are TGCAGCGTTGACAGGGTTGGCTCGGGGGATACGCAGTATTTT.

The chain uses TRBV28 and TRBJ1-1; the D is unclear. Germline CDR1 and CDR2: MDHEN and SYDVKM. The CDR3 spans 19 residues. Between the trimmed V and J ends, which lost 1 base and 0 bases, there was a span of 21 bases. The CDR3 region has the DNA TGTGCCAGCAGTTTATTAAAGGTCACGGGCAGACTGATGAACACTGAAGCTTTCTTT. Protein sequence: CASSLLKVTGRLMNTEAFF.

The chain links TRBV18 to TRBJ2-1; D unclear. Germline CDR1 KGHSH, CDR2 LQKENI. V lost 3 bases to trimming and J lost 8 bases, with 17 bases between them. This CDR3 comprises 15 residues. The CDR3 protein is CASSPKLSVIYEQFF. The CDR3 bases are TGTGCCAGCTCACCGAAGCTATCGGTAATATATGAGCAGTTCTTC.

The J gene is TRBJ2-3, the V gene TRBV7-9, with D possibly matching TRBD2 (6 bases). This CDR3 has 16 residues. Trimming removed 1 base from V and 2 bases from J, with 13 bases in between. In germline, CDR1 is SEHNR, CDR2 FQNEAQ (reference sequence). The CDR3 nucleotides are TGTGCCAGCAGCTTAGAAGGTGCGGGGCCCACAGATACGCAGTATTTT. Translating it yields CASSLEGAGPTDTQYF.

This chain joins TRBV5-4 and TRBJ2-7, with TRBD2 identical over 8 bases. The CDR3 is 15 amino acids. Trimming cost V 0 bases and J 3 bases; bases outside gene matches: 5. Germline V CDR1 and CDR2: SGHNT, YYREEE (reference sequence). CDR3 bases: TGTGCCAGCAGCTTGGGGTTAGCGGGGATCTACGAGCAGTACTTC. Translating it yields CASSLGLAGIYEQYF.

The rearrangement uses TRBV14 and TRBJ1-1; D is ambiguous. The V gene lost 4 bases and the J gene lost 5 bases, with 11 bases spanning the gap. The CDR3 contains 13 residues. Germline V CDR1 and CDR2: SGHDN, FVKESK. In nucleotides, the CDR3 is TGTGCCAGCAGCCCCCATCCTCAGACTGAAGCTTTCTTT. Its protein product is CASSPHPQTEAFF.